This T cell receptor (beta chain) emerged from a study of blood T cell repertoires in COVID-19. TCRdb's table, derived via immunoSEQ multiplex PCR, lists solely in-frame clones and lacks some. The data contain around 120,000 clones, roughly 87% of them singletons. V shed 1 base and J shed 1 base, with 13 bases lying between them. This CDR3 has 16 amino acids. From germline, CDR1 is SGHVS and CDR2 FQNEAQ. What was sequenced was peripheral blood. V usage is TRBV7-8 and J usage is TRBJ1-1, with D hard to call. This clonotype originated in a man older than 75 with acute or convalescent COVID-19. The CDR3 DNA reads TGTGCCAGCAGCTTAGTCGGCGGGAAAAAGAACACTGAAGCTTTCTTT. Residues: CASSLVGGKKNTEAFF.